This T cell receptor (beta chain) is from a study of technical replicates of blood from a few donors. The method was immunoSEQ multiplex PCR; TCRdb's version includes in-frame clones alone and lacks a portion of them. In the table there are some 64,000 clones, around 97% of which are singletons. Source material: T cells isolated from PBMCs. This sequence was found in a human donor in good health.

The CDR3 DNA reads as TGTGCCAGCAGTGGTCAGGGGATGAATGAGTACAATGAGCAGTTCTTC. Protein sequence: CASSGQGMNEYNEQFF. V and J are TRBV2 and TRBJ2-1; tentatively, D is TRBD1 (6 bases). V lost 4 bases to trimming and J lost 4 bases, with 17 bases between them. The CDR3 spans 16 residues. The germline V gene encodes CDR1 SNHLY and CDR2 FYNNEI.